Listed below are T cell receptor beta chains from one sample, sequenced in a study of post-analysis software for immune sequencing data. TCRdb re-called the PCR reads through MiXCR, storing one row per CDR3 protein. The table shows roughly 600,000 distinct CDR3 sequences, with about 44% occurring only once. Sequencing input: blood. The receptors come from a girl aged 5-17 years with multiple sclerosis. Both conserved end residues are part of each CDR3. The D gene is left open where the match is weak. Only part of the rows carry a size: once, few, many, or a class if the clone is expanded.

size	V	D	J	DNA	CDR3
few	TRBV12-3/TRBV12-4	TRBD1	TRBJ2-7	TGTGCCAGCACAGGGGGCTGGATATCCGAGCAGTACTTC	CASTGGWISEQYF
.	TRBV25-1	.	TRBJ2-7	TGTGCCAGCAGCCGGGGGGCGGGGGCAAACTCCTACGAGCAGTACTTC	CASSRGAGANSYEQYF
.	TRBV7-2	.	TRBJ2-2	TGTGCCAGCCTACCTTACTTAGGGGCCGGGGAGCTGTTTTTT	CASLPYLGAGELFF
.	TRBV5-1	.	TRBJ2-2	TGCGCCAGCAGCTGGGATCCGAACACCGGGGAGCTGTTTTTT	CASSWDPNTGELFF
.	TRBV7-9	.	TRBJ1-1	TGTGCCAGCAGCCGCGGGACAAGGAACACTGAAGCTTTCTTT	CASSRGTRNTEAFF
.	TRBV2	TRBD1	TRBJ2-5	TGTGCCAGCAGTGGTATCAGGGGGAGAACTTTTCAAGAGACCCAGTACTTC	CASSGIRGRTFQETQYF
few	TRBV27	TRBD1	TRBJ1-5	TGTGCCAGCAGCCATAGACAGGGGAGCAATCAGCCCCAGCATTTT	CASSHRQGSNQPQHF
few	TRBV5-6	.	TRBJ2-1	TGTGCCAGCAGTCCTTGGAGAGCGGTCAGCTCCTACAATGAGCAGTTCTTC	CASSPWRAVSSYNEQFF
few	TRBV4-2	TRBD1	TRBJ2-7	TGTGCCAGCAGCCATGCTGACAGGGCGAGGTCCTACGAGCAGTACTTC	CASSHADRARSYEQYF
.	TRBV6-2/TRBV6-3	.	TRBJ2-7	TGTGCCAGCACCATAACCGGGTCGGCCTACGAGCAGTACTTC	CASTITGSAYEQYF
.	TRBV7-9	TRBD1	TRBJ2-3	TGTGCCAGCAGCCCCCGGGGACAGGGGGATACGCAGTATTTT	CASSPRGQGDTQYF
.	TRBV7-2	.	TRBJ2-1	TGTGCCAGCGAAACCGACCAATACAATGAGCAGTTCTTC	CASETDQYNEQFF
.	TRBV14	.	TRBJ2-3	TGTGCCAGCAGCCAAGTAAGGGGGTTGACAGATACGCAGTATTTT	CASSQVRGLTDTQYF
few	TRBV12-3/TRBV12-4	TRBD2	TRBJ2-1	TGTGCCAGCTCTTCCGAGCGGGAGTCCCAGTTCTTC	CASSSERESQFF
many	TRBV12-3/TRBV12-4	.	TRBJ2-7	TGTGCCAGCAGTTTCGGGGGAGTCTCCTACGAGCAGTACTTC	CASSFGGVSYEQYF
.	TRBV12-3/TRBV12-4	.	TRBJ1-5	TGTGCCAGCAGTTATTGGGGTAGCAATCAGCCCCAGCATTTT	CASSYWGSNQPQHF
once	TRBV3-1	.	TRBJ2-5	TGTGCCAGCAGCCAAGAGTGGGTAGGGATCCAAGAGACCCAGTACTTC	CASSQEWVGIQETQYF
.	TRBV5-1	TRBD2	TRBJ2-7	TGCGCCAGCAGCTTGGGGGCAGGGAGGGACGAGCAGTACTTC	CASSLGAGRDEQYF
few	TRBV7-6	.	TRBJ1-5	TGTGCCAGCAGCTTAGGTTTCAATCAGCCCCAGCATTTT	CASSLGFNQPQHF
many	TRBV5-1	TRBD2	TRBJ2-5	TGCGCCAGCAGCCGGGAGGGGTTGACGACCCAGTACTTC	CASSREGLTTQYF
.	TRBV13	.	TRBJ2-7	TGTGCCAGCAGCTCAGCCGCAGGGGCCCAGAACTACGAGCAGTACTTC	CASSSAAGAQNYEQYF
.	TRBV7-9	.	TRBJ2-7	TGTGCCAGCAGCTTAGGGCACGGCTCAGGGCAGTACTTC	CASSLGHGSGQYF
.	TRBV6-5	.	TRBJ2-3	TGTGCCAGCAGTTACGTTGCTAGGTCTTCGGATACGCAGTATTTT	CASSYVARSSDTQYF
.	TRBV12-3/TRBV12-4	TRBD1	TRBJ1-1	TGTGCCAGCAGTCATAATACAGGGGGGGGCACTGAAGCTTTCTTT	CASSHNTGGGTEAFF
.	TRBV20-1	.	TRBJ2-1	TGCAGTGCTAGCGAAGCGCGTTACTCCGAGCAGTTCTTC	CSASEARYSEQFF
.	TRBV11-2	.	TRBJ2-3	TGTGCCAGCAGTTACTCCCCGGCCGGGAATACGCAGTATTTT	CASSYSPAGNTQYF
few	TRBV7-2	.	TRBJ1-5	TGTGCCAGCAGCTTAAGGGAGGGGGGCAATCAGCCCCAGCATTTT	CASSLREGGNQPQHF
.	TRBV9	.	TRBJ1-1	TGTGCCAGCAGCGTAGGGCCCCTAACCGGGAACACTGAAGCTTTCTTT	CASSVGPLTGNTEAFF
.	TRBV30	TRBD2	TRBJ2-5	TGTGCCCTCTCGGGAGGCCCCCAAGAGACCCAGTACTTC	CALSGGPQETQYF
.	TRBV7-9	.	TRBJ2-1	TGTGCCAGCCTTTTAGGGGCTAGTCTCCATGAGCAGTTCTTC	CASLLGASLHEQFF
.	TRBV27	.	TRBJ1-2	TGTGCCAGCAGTTTAGACAGCGGGTTTTATGGCTACACCTTC	CASSLDSGFYGYTF
few	TRBV5-1	.	TRBJ2-4	TGCGCCAGCAGCTTGGATCGTAGTAACATTCAGTACTTC	CASSLDRSNIQYF
few	TRBV5-1	TRBD2	TRBJ2-1	TGCGCCAGCAATGCGGTTAGCGGGAGGTACAATGAGCAGTTCTTC	CASNAVSGRYNEQFF
once	TRBV5-1	.	TRBJ1-1	TGCGCCAGCAGCGTCCGGGACGTAAACACTGAAGCTTTCTTT	CASSVRDVNTEAFF
few	TRBV5-1	TRBD2	TRBJ2-1	TGCGCCAGCAGCGGGCTAGCGGGTCACAATGAGCAGTTCTTC	CASSGLAGHNEQFF
few	TRBV5-6	.	TRBJ2-7	TGTGCCAGCAGCAAGACAGCCTACGAGCAGTACTTC	CASSKTAYEQYF
.	TRBV11-2	.	TRBJ2-1	TGTGCCAGCAGCTTCCGACCCCGAGGGGAGCAGTTCTTC	CASSFRPRGEQFF